This T cell receptor (beta chain) derives from a study of CD8+CD57+ T cells in acquired aplastic anemia. Overall study: Reads per healthy sample averaged about 10.8 million (CD4+) and 11.0 million (CD8+). General study points: CD8+ Simpson's diversity in patients was not significantly different from that in controls.

The template for TCR beta VDJ and CDR3 sequence profiling was genomic DNA. TCRdb used MiXCR to reprocess the reads, holding one entry per CDR3 protein. The table has some 180,000 distinct CDR3 sequences, 40% to 55% seen once; the top ten hold about 2.9%. Note on this clonotype: Its antigen is as yet unknown.

The CDR3 runs 15 residues. Germline CDR1 and CDR2: MNHEY and SMNVEV (reference sequence). V dropped 7 bases and J dropped 4 bases, with 16 bases sitting between them. This TCR was recovered from a human donor in good health. Sequenced input: sorted CD4+, CD8+, or CD8+CD57+ T cells (not recorded which) from PBMCs. The chain employs TRBV27 and TRBJ2-2; TRBD1 is a possible D gene (5 bases). The CDR3 bases are TGTGCCAGCACAAGAATGGAAGGGGCCACCGGGGAGCTGTTTTTT. Its translation is CASTRMEGATGELFF.